Listed below are T cell receptor beta chains from one sample, sequenced in a study of identifying expanded T cells in peripheral blood. Clones were read by immunoSEQ multiplex PCR, and TCRdb kept only the in-frame ones, dropping some. The repertoire holds about 81,000 clones, with roughly 89% as singletons. The sequenced sample consisted of blood. These receptors were collected from a person aged 18 to 75 in good health. Each CDR3 is given with its conserved first and last residue. A D gene is named only where the DNA matches it firmly.

>TRBV30|-|TRBJ1-1
TGTGCCTGGAGTGCCCATATGAACACTGAAGCTTTCTTT
CAWSAHMNTEAFF
>TRBV6-7|-|TRBJ1-2
TGTGCCAGCAGTTACTCGTTCCAGGGGCTCTATGGCTACACCTTC
CASSYSFQGLYGYTF
>TRBV2|-|TRBJ2-5
TGTGCCAGCAGTCCGCAGGGTGGGAGAGAGACCCAGTACTTC
CASSPQGGRETQYF
>TRBV4-2|TRBD1|TRBJ1-2
TGTGCCAGCAGCCAAGATGGGGGACAGGGGTATGGCTACACCTTC
CASSQDGGQGYGYTF
>TRBV19|-|TRBJ1-2
TGTGCCAGTCACAGGGACTATGGCTACACCTTC
CASHRDYGYTF
>TRBV23-1|-|TRBJ2-5
TGCGCCAGCAGTCAATCTAGGTGTGGCTGTCGAAAATACCAAGAGACCCAGTACTTC
CASSQSRCGCRKYQETQYF
>TRBV28|TRBD1|TRBJ2-7
TGTGCCAGCAGCTTTCGTTCCCGGGGACAGGGGACCTACGAGCAGTACTTC
CASSFRSRGQGTYEQYF
>TRBV7-2|TRBD1|TRBJ1-3
TGTGCCAGCAGCTTAACAGGGGGCAACTCTGGAAACACCATATATTTT
CASSLTGGNSGNTIYF
>TRBV15|TRBD1|TRBJ2-1
TGTGCCACCAAGACAGGGGGAAATGAGCAGTTCTTC
CATKTGGNEQFF
>TRBV5-8|-|TRBJ2-7
TGTGCCAGCAGCCCGTTAGACAGTATCTACGAGCAGTACTTC
CASSPLDSIYEQYF
>TRBV15|-|TRBJ2-2
TGTGCCACCAGCAGAGATCAGGAGCAGAACACCGGGGAGCTGTTTTTT
CATSRDQEQNTGELFF
>TRBV7-8|-|TRBJ1-1
TGTGCCAGCAGCACAACACGGAACACTGAAGCTTTCTTT
CASSTTRNTEAFF
>TRBV7-2|TRBD1|TRBJ2-7
TGTGCCAGCAGCTTAGAGCTGGGACAGGGCGGAAAGTACTTC
CASSLELGQGGKYF
>TRBV29-1|TRBD1|TRBJ1-2
TGCAGCGTTATGATTCCCCTGACAGGGACCTATGGCTACACCTTC
CSVMIPLTGTYGYTF
>TRBV9|-|TRBJ2-2
TGTGCCAGCAGCGTAGCTGGGGCGGTGACCGGGGAGCTGTTTTTT
CASSVAGAVTGELFF
>TRBV6-5|-|TRBJ2-7
TGTGCCAGCAGGAACGACTACGAGCAGTACTTC
CASRNDYEQYF
>TRBV5-1|TRBD2|TRBJ2-3
TGCGCCAGCAGCTTGCGCGGGGGAAGCACAGATACGCAGTATTTT
CASSLRGGSTDTQYF